This record concerns one TCR beta chain sequence. Its antigen remains unknown. Germline CDR1 and CDR2: MNHNS and SASEGT. The CDR3 is made up of 16 amino acids. Deletions cut 1 base from V and 3 bases from J, with 13 bases between. This specimen belongs to a study of cytomegalovirus exposure and HLA in healthy donors. TCRdb's table, derived via immunoSEQ multiplex PCR, lists solely in-frame clones and lacks some. The profile covers 150,000 to 200,000 clones, with more than 70% appearing a single time and roughly 1.5% taken by the ten largest. Study-level results: Researchers reported that a few CMV-associated chains were confirmed in vitro as CMV antigen-specific. Among TCR sequences, most were rare, though some public TCRs appeared in many donors.

Separate from the roughly 670-subject first cohort, the 120-subject validation cohort was the one that the donors belonged to. The TCR sequence derives from a woman between 18 and 30 years old in good health and CMV-seronegative. This rearrangement joins TRBV6-1 to TRBJ1-5; no definite D call. The material sequenced was PBMCs. The CDR3: CASSEGAYGFNQPQHF. As DNA, the CDR3 is TGTGCCAGCAGTGAAGGGGCGTATGGGTTCAATCAGCCCCAGCATTTT.